The rows below give T cell receptor beta chains drawn from one sample of a study of blood T cell repertoires in COVID-19. Data came from immunoSEQ multiplex PCR; TCRdb stores just in-frame clones and leaves some out. The data hold around 380,000 clones, with more than 70% observed a single time. Input material: PBMCs or T cells enriched from blood (not recorded which). These TCRs come from a young man who had recovered from COVID-19. Both conserved end residues are trimmed from each CDR3. Where a row states a size, it is once, few, many or the class of an expanded clone; other rows omit it.

V gene: TRBV6-5
clone size: few
J gene: TRBJ1-4
CDR3 protein: ASSLSGTTNEKLF

V gene: TRBV19
clone size: NA
J gene: TRBJ1-1
CDR3 protein: ASSTNRYAF

V gene: TRBV19
clone size: NA
J gene: TRBJ1-1
CDR3 protein: ASRRPADTEAF

V gene: TRBV10-3
clone size: NA
J gene: TRBJ1-4
CDR3 protein: AISESRSEKLF

V gene: TRBV4-1
clone size: NA
J gene: TRBJ2-1
CDR3 protein: ASSQLRSSLYNEQF

V gene: TRBV18
clone size: NA
J gene: TRBJ2-1
CDR3 protein: ASSPRRDRTSYNEQF

V gene: TRBV12-3/TRBV12-4
clone size: NA
J gene: TRBJ1-6
CDR3 protein: ASSLARGSPLH

V gene: TRBV27
clone size: NA
J gene: TRBJ1-1
CDR3 protein: ASSFGQGNTEAF

V gene: TRBV12-3/TRBV12-4
clone size: NA
J gene: TRBJ2-5
CDR3 protein: ASSLDSSETQY

V gene: TRBV2
clone size: NA
J gene: TRBJ1-5
CDR3 protein: ASNLGSFNQPQH

V gene: TRBV19
clone size: NA
J gene: TRBJ1-3
CDR3 protein: ASSISGMRNTIY

V gene: TRBV10-3
clone size: NA
J gene: TRBJ1-1
CDR3 protein: AISEWEAEAF

V gene: TRBV10-3
clone size: NA
J gene: TRBJ2-2
CDR3 protein: AISQTGVDITGELF

V gene: TRBV5-1
clone size: NA
J gene: TRBJ2-7
CDR3 protein: ASSLDRPSEQY

V gene: TRBV24-1
clone size: NA
J gene: TRBJ2-3
CDR3 protein: ATSGGGSTDTQY

V gene: TRBV6-1
clone size: NA
J gene: TRBJ1-4
CDR3 protein: ASSEAGRGGEKLF

V gene: TRBV10-3
clone size: NA
J gene: TRBJ1-5
CDR3 protein: AISGDSSNQPQH

V gene: TRBV15
clone size: few
J gene: TRBJ1-1
CDR3 protein: ATSRDTNRGE

V gene: TRBV29-1
clone size: NA
J gene: TRBJ2-1
CDR3 protein: SVAGLPRVTYNEQF

V gene: TRBV4-1
clone size: NA
J gene: TRBJ1-5
CDR3 protein: ASSQDFDRGGNQPQH

V gene: TRBV6-5
clone size: NA
J gene: TRBJ2-7
CDR3 protein: ASSYGSRAYEQY

V gene: TRBV4-1
clone size: NA
J gene: TRBJ2-7
CDR3 protein: ASSHPRASGEQY

V gene: TRBV19
clone size: NA
J gene: TRBJ1-2
CDR3 protein: ASKYEANYGYT

V gene: TRBV5-6
clone size: few
J gene: TRBJ1-4
CDR3 protein: ASSFIGVTLEEKLF

V gene: TRBV12-2
clone size: NA
J gene: TRBJ2-1
CDR3 protein: ASPTDTYSYNEQF

V gene: TRBV6-1
clone size: once
J gene: TRBJ1-6
CDR3 protein: ASSEQGWGNYNSPLH

V gene: TRBV7-2
clone size: NA
J gene: TRBJ1-1
CDR3 protein: ASSLAKQGAEAF

V gene: TRBV6-2/TRBV6-3
clone size: NA
J gene: TRBJ1-1
CDR3 protein: ASNPGVGNTEAF

V gene: TRBV27
clone size: NA
J gene: TRBJ1-2
CDR3 protein: ASSLSRGYGYT

V gene: TRBV9
clone size: NA
J gene: TRBJ1-6
CDR3 protein: ASSPGLSSYNSPLH

V gene: TRBV19
clone size: NA
J gene: TRBJ1-5
CDR3 protein: ASHMRTGANQPQH

V gene: TRBV19
clone size: NA
J gene: TRBJ1-1
CDR3 protein: ASSLGHLNTEAF

V gene: TRBV30
clone size: NA
J gene: TRBJ1-2
CDR3 protein: AWSVQVYGYT

V gene: TRBV15
clone size: NA
J gene: TRBJ1-3
CDR3 protein: ATGGDRLRDTIY

V gene: TRBV2
clone size: NA
J gene: TRBJ1-2
CDR3 protein: ASRGSTTDFTVDGYT

V gene: TRBV7-2
clone size: NA
J gene: TRBJ2-3
CDR3 protein: ASSSGRGTGRTDTQY

V gene: TRBV6-5
clone size: NA
J gene: TRBJ2-5
CDR3 protein: ASSPRDSRRETQY

V gene: TRBV19
clone size: NA
J gene: TRBJ2-4
CDR3 protein: ASSGGARNIQY

V gene: TRBV7-8
clone size: NA
J gene: TRBJ2-2
CDR3 protein: ASSLRTSGGARELF

V gene: TRBV4-1
clone size: NA
J gene: TRBJ2-5
CDR3 protein: ASSQARGLGVETQY

V gene: TRBV19
clone size: NA
J gene: TRBJ2-1
CDR3 protein: ASSRDRVRDNEQF

V gene: TRBV3-1/TRBV3-2
clone size: NA
J gene: TRBJ2-7
CDR3 protein: ASSQGPVTGTHEQY

V gene: TRBV7-9
clone size: NA
J gene: TRBJ1-6
CDR3 protein: ASRSGTTSNSPLH

V gene: TRBV18
clone size: NA
J gene: TRBJ1-5
CDR3 protein: ASSPPGQPSGQPQH

V gene: TRBV3-1/TRBV3-2
clone size: NA
J gene: TRBJ2-1
CDR3 protein: ASSLSGEGREQF

V gene: TRBV5-1
clone size: NA
J gene: TRBJ1-1
CDR3 protein: ASSPTAGATEAF

V gene: TRBV5-1
clone size: NA
J gene: TRBJ1-3
CDR3 protein: ASSLSPDTSGNTIY

V gene: TRBV13
clone size: few
J gene: TRBJ1-1
CDR3 protein: ASSLWGDTEAF

V gene: TRBV30
clone size: few
J gene: TRBJ2-1
CDR3 protein: AWNPTGSAVNEQF

V gene: TRBV10-3
clone size: NA
J gene: TRBJ1-1
CDR3 protein: AIKFRGGEAF